Listed below are T cell receptor beta chains from one sample, sequenced in a study of T cell changes during pregnancy in multiple sclerosis. Sequenced by immunoSEQ multiplex PCR; TCRdb stores in-frame clones only, minus some. This sample has about 120,000 clones; roughly 92% occur once, and the top ten carry 6.2%. Specimen: peripheral blood, collected before pregnancy. The receptor source for this set is a female donor with multiple sclerosis, enrolled in a pregnancy study. Each CDR3 is given with its conserved first and last residue. A D gene is named only where the DNA matches it firmly. Size is stated for part of the rows, as once, few or many counts, or as a class when the clone is expanded.

CASSQVVGSLKDTEAFF | TGCGCCAGCAGCCAAGTGGTTGGGAGCCTAAAGGACACTGAAGCTTTCTTT | - | TRBV4-1 | - | TRBJ1-1
CASSLDRGLDTGELFF | TGTGCCAGTAGTCTCGACAGGGGGCTGGACACCGGGGAGCTGTTTTTT | TRBD1 | TRBV19 | once | TRBJ2-2
CASLAGYTGELFF | TGTGCCAGCCTAGCGGGGTACACCGGGGAGCTGTTTTTT | TRBD2 | TRBV2 | - | TRBJ2-2
CASSRVFLNTEAFF | TGTGCCAGCAGCCGAGTGTTCTTAAACACTGAAGCTTTCTTT | - | TRBV5-8 | - | TRBJ1-1
CASSPWGGTDTQYF | TGTGCCAGCAGCCCATGGGGGGGCACAGATACGCAGTATTTT | - | TRBV7-9 | - | TRBJ2-3
CAWSLSRNIQYF | TGTGCCTGGTCCCTAAGTAGAAACATTCAGTACTTC | - | TRBV30 | - | TRBJ2-4
CASSPRSAGELFF | TGTGCCAGCAGTCCCCGTAGCGCCGGGGAGCTGTTTTTT | - | TRBV6-5 | - | TRBJ2-2
CASSEWLAGYEQYF | TGTGCCAGCAGTGAATGGCTAGCGGGCTACGAGCAGTACTTC | TRBD2 | TRBV6-1 | - | TRBJ2-7
CASSQEGARPGELFF | TGTGCCAGCAGCCAAGAGGGGGCGAGGCCCGGGGAGCTGTTTTTT | - | TRBV14 | - | TRBJ2-2
CAISAGQPNTIYF | TGTGCCATCAGCGCTGGACAGCCAAACACCATATATTTT | - | TRBV10-3 | - | TRBJ1-3
CASSLESSGSTDTQYF | TGCGCCAGCAGCTTGGAGTCTAGCGGGAGCACAGATACGCAGTATTTT | TRBD2 | TRBV5-1 | once | TRBJ2-3
CAWSVGGEQYF | TGTGCCTGGAGTGTGGGGGGCGAGCAGTACTTC | - | TRBV30 | - | TRBJ2-7
CASSPYPGQGVYNEQFF | TGTGCCAGCAGCCCTTACCCGGGACAGGGGGTGTACAATGAGCAGTTCTTC | TRBD1 | TRBV7-9 | - | TRBJ2-1
CASSPPPIGSTEAFF | TGTGCCAGCAGTCCCCCGCCAATAGGGAGCACTGAAGCTTTCTTT | - | TRBV28 | - | TRBJ1-1
CASRQTSGGPQETQYF | TGTGCCAGCAGGCAGACTAGCGGGGGGCCCCAAGAGACCCAGTACTTC | TRBD2 | TRBV7-2 | - | TRBJ2-5
CASSSTGGLEETQYF | TGTGCCAGCAGTTCGACAGGGGGCCTTGAAGAGACCCAGTACTTC | TRBD1 | TRBV28 | - | TRBJ2-5
CASSMSQGSNSPLHF | TGTGCCAGTAGTATGTCGCAGGGAAGCAATTCACCCCTCCACTTT | - | TRBV19 | once | TRBJ1-6
CAIFSGTSGYEQYF | TGCGCCATTTTTTCCGGGACTAGCGGATACGAGCAGTACTTC | TRBD2 | TRBV10-3 | - | TRBJ2-7
CASRGDSNRDTIYF | TGTGCCAGCAGGGGGGACAGTAACCGGGACACCATATATTTT | TRBD1 | TRBV6-5 | - | TRBJ1-3
CASTFLAGGGYNEQFF | TGCGCCAGCACTTTTCTAGCGGGAGGAGGGTACAATGAGCAGTTCTTC | TRBD2 | TRBV5-1 | - | TRBJ2-1
CASSPSGGPATDTQYF | TGTGCCAGCAGTCCCTCTGGGGGCCCGGCCACAGATACGCAGTATTTT | - | TRBV27 | once | TRBJ2-3
CASSWTSGRRSYEQYF | TGTGCCAGCAGCTGGACTAGCGGGAGACGGTCCTACGAGCAGTACTTC | TRBD2 | TRBV7-2 | few | TRBJ2-7
CASSPSTGFTDTQYF | TGTGCCAGCAGTCCCTCGACTGGCTTCACAGATACGCAGTATTTT | - | TRBV28 | - | TRBJ2-3
CASSTSPEQKYSPLHF | TGTGCCAGCAGCACCTCCCCGGAACAGAAGTATTCACCCCTCCACTTT | - | TRBV9 | - | TRBJ1-6
CASSVGTGMSGNTIYF | TGTGCCAGCAGCGTAGGGACAGGGATGTCTGGAAACACCATATATTTT | TRBD1 | TRBV9 | - | TRBJ1-3